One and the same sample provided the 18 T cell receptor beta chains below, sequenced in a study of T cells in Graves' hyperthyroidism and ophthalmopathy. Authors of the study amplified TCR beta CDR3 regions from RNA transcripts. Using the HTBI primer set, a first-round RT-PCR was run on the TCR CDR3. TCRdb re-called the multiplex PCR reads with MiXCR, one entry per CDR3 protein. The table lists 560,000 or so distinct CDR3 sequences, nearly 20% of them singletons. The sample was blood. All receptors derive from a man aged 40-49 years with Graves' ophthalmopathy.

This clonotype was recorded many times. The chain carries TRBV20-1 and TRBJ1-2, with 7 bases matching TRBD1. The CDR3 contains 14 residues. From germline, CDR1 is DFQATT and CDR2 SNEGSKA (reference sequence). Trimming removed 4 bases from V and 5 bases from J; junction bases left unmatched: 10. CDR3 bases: TGCAGTGCTACCCGACAGGGAATAGGGTATGGCTACACCTTC. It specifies CSATRQGIGYGYTF.

DNA for the CDR3: TGTGCCAGCAGCCGGGGGCTGGGAACGGGAGATACGCAGTATTTT. Protein: CASSRGLGTGDTQYF. The chain uses TRBV5-6 and TRBJ2-3; perhaps D is TRBD1 or TRBD2 (6 bases each). The CDR3 totals 15 residues. The V end was cut by 4 bases, the J end by 5 bases, with 17 bases between. Germline assignment: CDR1 SGHDT and CDR2 YYEEEE.

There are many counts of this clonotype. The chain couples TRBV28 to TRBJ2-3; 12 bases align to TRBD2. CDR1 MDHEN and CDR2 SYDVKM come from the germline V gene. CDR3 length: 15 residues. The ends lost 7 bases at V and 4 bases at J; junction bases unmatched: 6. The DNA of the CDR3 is TGTGCCAGCAACCCTCCTAGCGGGAGGGCAGATACGCAGTATTTT. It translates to CASNPPSGRADTQYF.

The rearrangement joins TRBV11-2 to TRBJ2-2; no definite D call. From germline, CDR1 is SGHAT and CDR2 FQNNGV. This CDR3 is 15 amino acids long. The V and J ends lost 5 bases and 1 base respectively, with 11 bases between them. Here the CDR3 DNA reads TGTGCCAGCAGCCCTGTTCTCGGGAACACCGGGGAGCTGTTTTTT. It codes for CASSPVLGNTGELFF. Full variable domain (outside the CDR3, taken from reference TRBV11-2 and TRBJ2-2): EAGVAQSPRYKIIEKRQSVAFWCNPISGHATLYWYQQILGQGPKLLIQFQNNGVVDDSQLPKDRFSAERLKGVDSTLKIQPAKLEDSAVYLCASSPVLGNTGELFFGEGSRLTVL.

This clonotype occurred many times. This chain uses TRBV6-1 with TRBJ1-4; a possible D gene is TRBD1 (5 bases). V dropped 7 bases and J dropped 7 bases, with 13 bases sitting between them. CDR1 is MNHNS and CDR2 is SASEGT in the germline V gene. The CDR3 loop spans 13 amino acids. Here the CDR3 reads CASIRDRGEKLFF. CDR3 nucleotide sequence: TGTGCCAGCATCCGGGACCGGGGTGAAAAACTGTTTTTT.

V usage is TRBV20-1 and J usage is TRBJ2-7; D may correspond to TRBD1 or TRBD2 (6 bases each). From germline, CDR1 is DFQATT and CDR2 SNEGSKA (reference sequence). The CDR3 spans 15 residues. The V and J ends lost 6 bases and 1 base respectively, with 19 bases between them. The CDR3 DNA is TGCAGTGCCTCAACAGGGAGTGGAGGGTCCTACGAGCAGTACTTC. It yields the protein CSASTGSGGSYEQYF.

The CDR3 DNA sequence: TGTGCTAGTGGTTTGGACACAGGGTTAGCCAAAAACATTCAGTACTTC. It translates to CASGLDTGLAKNIQYF. The V and J genes are TRBV12-5 and TRBJ2-4; D might be TRBD1 (6 bases). CDR3 size: 16 residues. V was trimmed by 1 base and J by 0 bases, leaving 10 bases between them. The germline V gene encodes CDR1 LGHNT and CDR2 FRNRAP.

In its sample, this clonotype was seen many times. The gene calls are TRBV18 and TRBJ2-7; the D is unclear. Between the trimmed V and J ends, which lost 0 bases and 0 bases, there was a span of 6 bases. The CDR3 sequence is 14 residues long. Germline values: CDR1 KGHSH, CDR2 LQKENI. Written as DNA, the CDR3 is TGTGCCAGCTCACCACCGGGCAGCTCCTACGAGCAGTACTTC. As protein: CASSPPGSSYEQYF.

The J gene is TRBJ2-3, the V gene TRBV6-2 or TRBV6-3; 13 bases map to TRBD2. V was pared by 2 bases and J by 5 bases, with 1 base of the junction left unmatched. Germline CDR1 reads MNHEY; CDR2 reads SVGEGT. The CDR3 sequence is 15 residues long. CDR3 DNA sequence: TGTGCCAGCAGTTACACTAGCGGGGGGGGAGATACGCAGTATTTT. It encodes CASSYTSGGGDTQYF.

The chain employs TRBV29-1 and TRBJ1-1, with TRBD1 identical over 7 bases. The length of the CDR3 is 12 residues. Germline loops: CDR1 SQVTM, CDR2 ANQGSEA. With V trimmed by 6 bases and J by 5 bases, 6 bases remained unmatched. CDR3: CSVRSGGTEAFF. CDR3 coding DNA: TGCAGCGTCCGGTCAGGGGGAACTGAAGCTTTCTTT.

CDR3: CASGPGVWVTEAFF. The CDR3 bases are TGTGCTAGTGGTCCAGGGGTTTGGGTCACTGAAGCTTTCTTT. This rearrangement joins TRBV12-5 to TRBJ1-1, with TRBD1 as a possible D gene (6 bases). V was trimmed by 5 bases and J by 4 bases, leaving 14 bases between them. The germline gives CDR1 LGHNT, CDR2 FRNRAP. CDR3 length: 14 residues. Supplemented by reference TRBV12-5 and TRBJ1-1, the full variable domain reads DARVTQTPRHKVTEMGQEVTMRCQPILGHNTVFWYRQTMMQGLELLAYFRNRAPLDDSGMPKDRFSAEMPDATLATLKIQPSEPRDSAVYFCASGPGVWVTEAFFGQGTRLTVV.

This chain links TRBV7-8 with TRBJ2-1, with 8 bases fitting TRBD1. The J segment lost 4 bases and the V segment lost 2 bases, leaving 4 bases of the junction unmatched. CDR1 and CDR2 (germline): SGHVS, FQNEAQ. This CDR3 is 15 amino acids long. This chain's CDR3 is CASSLRDRSYNEQFF. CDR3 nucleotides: TGTGCCAGCAGCTTAAGGGACAGGAGTTACAATGAGCAGTTCTTC.

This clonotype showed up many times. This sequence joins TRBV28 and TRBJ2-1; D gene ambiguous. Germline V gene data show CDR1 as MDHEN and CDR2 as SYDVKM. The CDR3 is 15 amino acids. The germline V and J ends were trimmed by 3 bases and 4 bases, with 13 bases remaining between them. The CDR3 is CASSLADSYYNEQFF. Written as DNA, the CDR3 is TGTGCCAGCAGTTTGGCGGATTCGTATTACAATGAGCAGTTCTTC.

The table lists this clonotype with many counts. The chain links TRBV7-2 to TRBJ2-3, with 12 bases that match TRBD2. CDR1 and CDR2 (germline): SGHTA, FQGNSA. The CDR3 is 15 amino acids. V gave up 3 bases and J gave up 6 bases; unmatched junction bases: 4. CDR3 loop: CASSLYTSGRDTQYF. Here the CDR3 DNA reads TGTGCCAGCAGCTTGTACACTAGCGGGAGGGATACGCAGTATTTT.

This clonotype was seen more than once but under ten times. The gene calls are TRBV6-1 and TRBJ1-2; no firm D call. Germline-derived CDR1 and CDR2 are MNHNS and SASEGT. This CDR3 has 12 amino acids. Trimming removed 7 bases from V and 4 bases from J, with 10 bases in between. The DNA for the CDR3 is TGTGCCAGCATGTTCGGGGTCTATGGCTACACCTTC. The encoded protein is CASMFGVYGYTF.

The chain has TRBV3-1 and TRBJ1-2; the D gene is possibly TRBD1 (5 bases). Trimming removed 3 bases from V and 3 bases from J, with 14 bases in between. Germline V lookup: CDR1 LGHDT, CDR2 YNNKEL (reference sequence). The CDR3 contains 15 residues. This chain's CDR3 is CASSQDSGGDYGYTF. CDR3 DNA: TGTGCCAGCAGCCAGGACTCGGGGGGGGACTATGGCTACACCTTC.

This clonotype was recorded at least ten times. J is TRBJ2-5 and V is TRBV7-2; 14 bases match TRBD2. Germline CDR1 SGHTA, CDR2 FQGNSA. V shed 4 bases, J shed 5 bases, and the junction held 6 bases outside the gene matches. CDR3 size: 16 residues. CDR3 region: CASSSGLAGAGETQYF. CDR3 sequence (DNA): TGTGCCAGCAGCTCGGGACTAGCGGGAGCCGGGGAGACCCAGTACTTC.

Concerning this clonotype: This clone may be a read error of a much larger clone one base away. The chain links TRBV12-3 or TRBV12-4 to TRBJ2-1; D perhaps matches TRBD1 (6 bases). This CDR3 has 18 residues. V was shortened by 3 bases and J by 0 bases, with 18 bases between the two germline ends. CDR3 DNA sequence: TGTGCCAGCAGTTTGAGCCCAGACAGGTACCGCTCCTACAATGAGCAGTTCTTC. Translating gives CASSLSPDRYRSYNEQFF.